A selection of T cell receptor beta chains follows, all from one sample in a study of shared clonotypes between healthy human individuals. TCRdb's table, derived via immunoSEQ multiplex PCR, lists solely in-frame clones and lacks some. The sample has about 2 million clones; 85% to 95% are singletons. The sample taken for sequencing was naive CD8+ T cells sorted from blood. These receptors all come from a man aged 18-30 years in good health. CDR3s include the opening cysteine and the closing phenylalanine or tryptophan. A D gene is named only where the DNA matches it firmly. Expanded clones are given a class, and other clones once, few, many or no size at all.

V	D	J	size	CDR3	DNA
TRBV5-4	TRBD2	TRBJ2-2	.	CASSFLAGGPAGELFF	TGTGCCAGCAGCTTTCTAGCGGGAGGGCCCGCCGGGGAGCTGTTTTTT
TRBV4-1	.	TRBJ2-7	.	CASSQRVGNEQYF	TGCGCCAGCAGCCAACGGGTTGGGAACGAGCAGTACTTC
TRBV5-1	TRBD1	TRBJ1-2	.	CASSVDRDGYTF	TGCGCCAGCAGCGTGGACAGGGACGGCTACACCTTC
TRBV6-6	.	TRBJ2-7	once	CASSYSKGNEQYF	TGTGCCAGCAGTTACTCGAAGGGTAACGAGCAGTACTTC
TRBV19	.	TRBJ2-1	once	CASADRAGRVGDNEQFF	TGTGCCAGTGCCGACAGGGCCGGGAGGGTAGGGGACAATGAGCAGTTCTTC
TRBV10-2	.	TRBJ2-7	.	CASSVSAVYEQYF	TGCGCCAGCAGTGTTTCGGCGGTTTACGAGCAGTACTTC
TRBV27	TRBD2	TRBJ2-7	.	CASSSLAGTYEQYF	TGTGCCAGCAGTTCCCTAGCGGGAACCTACGAGCAGTACTTC
TRBV30	.	TRBJ1-1	.	CAWSVLSQAQGTEAFF	TGTGCCTGGAGTGTACTGTCCCAGGCACAGGGCACTGAAGCTTTCTTT
TRBV13	TRBD1	TRBJ1-2	.	CASSLGTGDDGYTF	TGTGCCAGCAGCTTAGGAACAGGGGACGATGGCTACACCTTC
TRBV11-2	.	TRBJ2-7	.	CASSLVDEQYF	TGTGCCAGCAGCTTGGTCGACGAGCAGTACTTC
TRBV7-2	.	TRBJ2-3	.	CASSLILWDTQYF	TGTGCCAGCAGCTTAATCCTATGGGATACGCAGTATTTT
TRBV11-2	.	TRBJ1-2	.	CASSLGGRDGYTF	TGTGCCAGCAGCTTGGGGGGGAGAGATGGCTACACCTTC
TRBV5-1	.	TRBJ1-1	.	CASSSDSRMNTEAFF	TGCGCCAGCAGTTCAGACAGTCGCATGAACACTGAAGCTTTCTTT
TRBV7-9	TRBD2	TRBJ2-1	.	CASSHTGLAAFHNEQFF	TGTGCCAGCAGCCACACAGGACTAGCCGCCTTCCACAATGAGCAGTTCTTC
TRBV5-6	.	TRBJ1-2	.	CASSLQSLPLYTF	TGTGCCAGCAGCCTCCAGTCTTTGCCTCTCTACACCTTC
TRBV10-3	TRBD1	TRBJ1-5	.	CAISEGRTGDQPQHF	TGTGCCATCAGTGAGGGGAGGACAGGGGATCAGCCCCAGCATTTT
TRBV7-9	TRBD1	TRBJ1-1	.	CASSFAGTENLNTEAFF	TGTGCCAGCAGCTTCGCCGGGACAGAAAATTTGAACACTGAAGCTTTCTTT
TRBV27	.	TRBJ2-2	once	CASSLVQGNTGELFF	TGTGCCAGCAGTTTGGTGCAGGGTAACACCGGGGAGCTGTTTTTT
TRBV4-1	.	TRBJ1-1	few	CASSQEGAGNTEAFF	TGCGCCAGCAGCCAAGAGGGGGCGGGGAACACTGAAGCTTTCTTT
TRBV5-1	.	TRBJ1-1	.	CASSLAGPVTEAFF	TGCGCCAGCAGCTTGGCAGGGCCAGTCACTGAAGCTTTCTTT
TRBV11-2	.	TRBJ1-1	.	CASSLMGYTEAFF	TGTGCCAGCAGCTTGATGGGGTATACTGAAGCTTTCTTT
TRBV21-1	.	TRBJ1-4	.	CASSKLRGVVEKLFF	TGTGCCAGCAGCAAACTAAGGGGAGTCGTCGAAAAACTGTTTTTT
TRBV7-9	.	TRBJ2-3	once	CASSLEVFTDTQYF	TGTGCCAGCAGCTTAGAGGTCTTCACAGATACGCAGTATTTT
TRBV4-1	.	TRBJ2-3	.	CASSQLGGLGDTQYF	TGCGCCAGCAGCCAACTAGGTGGTTTAGGGGATACGCAGTATTTT
TRBV4-1	.	TRBJ2-5	.	CASSQDWTLGQETQYF	TGCGCCAGCAGCCAAGATTGGACTCTGGGCCAAGAGACCCAGTACTTC
TRBV6-1	TRBD2	TRBJ2-1	.	CASGRLAAYNEQFF	TGTGCCAGCGGAAGACTAGCGGCTTACAATGAGCAGTTCTTC
TRBV13	.	TRBJ2-7	.	CASSLVGGGYEQYF	TGTGCCAGCAGCTTAGTGGGGGGCGGCTACGAGCAGTACTTC
TRBV30	.	TRBJ2-3	.	CAWSDIPLGRGDTQYF	TGTGCCTGGAGTGACATTCCCCTCGGACGGGGAGATACGCAGTATTTT
TRBV5-1	TRBD1	TRBJ2-5	.	CASSGDRGETQYF	TGCGCCAGCAGCGGAGACAGGGGAGAGACCCAGTACTTC
TRBV29-1	TRBD1	TRBJ2-1	.	CSAGTATLNEQFF	TGCAGCGCTGGGACAGCAACCCTCAATGAGCAGTTCTTC
TRBV6-1	.	TRBJ2-7	.	CASSEPREISVTYEQYF	TGTGCCAGCAGTGAGCCGAGGGAAATTAGCGTAACCTACGAGCAGTACTTC
TRBV28	.	TRBJ1-2	.	CASSPREWGAKHLYGYTF	TGTGCCAGCAGCCCAAGGGAGTGGGGGGCCAAACACCTCTATGGCTACACCTTC
TRBV19	TRBD1	TRBJ1-5	.	CASTPFTGEGSQPQHF	TGTGCCAGTACCCCCTTCACAGGGGAGGGTTCGCAGCCCCAGCATTTT
TRBV11-3	.	TRBJ2-1	.	CASSLGDGEGNYNEQFF	TGTGCCAGCAGCTTAGGGGATGGAGAGGGTAATTACAATGAGCAGTTCTTC
TRBV9	.	TRBJ2-1	.	CASSPREDAISPYNEQFF	TGTGCCAGCAGCCCTCGAGAGGACGCCATCAGTCCCTACAATGAGCAGTTCTTC
TRBV11-2	.	TRBJ1-1	.	CASSLELAAPAFF	TGTGCCAGCAGCTTAGAGTTAGCCGCGCCAGCTTTCTTT
TRBV7-3	.	TRBJ2-5	.	CASSQMDGSRETQYF	TGTGCCAGCAGCCAAATGGACGGGTCGCGGGAGACCCAGTACTTC
TRBV10-3	.	TRBJ2-7	.	CAISEGLASYEQYF	TGTGCCATCAGTGAGGGGCTAGCTTCCTACGAGCAGTACTTC
TRBV6-5	TRBD2	TRBJ2-7	.	CASSASGRAFHEQYF	TGTGCCAGCAGTGCTAGCGGGAGGGCCTTTCACGAGCAGTACTTC
TRBV7-9	TRBD1	TRBJ2-5	.	CASSQWQGANQETQYF	TGTGCCAGCAGCCAATGGCAGGGGGCGAACCAAGAGACCCAGTACTTC
TRBV13	.	TRBJ2-1	.	CASSGGGYYNEQFF	TGTGCCAGCAGCGGGGGAGGATACTACAATGAGCAGTTCTTC
TRBV29-1	.	TRBJ2-1	.	CSVEFLTSYNEQFF	TGCAGCGTTGAATTCCTAACCTCCTACAATGAGCAGTTCTTC
TRBV5-4	.	TRBJ2-1	.	CASSLVPRGSYNEQFF	TGTGCCAGCAGCTTGGTCCCCAGGGGTTCCTACAATGAGCAGTTCTTC
TRBV30	.	TRBJ1-5	.	CAWSVQGDQPQHF	TGTGCCTGGAGTGTGCAGGGTGATCAGCCCCAGCATTTT
TRBV27	.	TRBJ2-7	.	CASSFGAGATYEQYF	TGTGCCAGCAGTTTTGGGGCGGGGGCGACCTACGAGCAGTACTTC
TRBV5-1	.	TRBJ1-2	.	CASSSGTGTIYGYTF	TGCGCCAGCAGCTCGGGAACCGGGACCATCTATGGCTACACCTTC
TRBV4-3	TRBD2	TRBJ2-5	.	CASSQDWEGQETQYF	TGCGCCAGCAGCCAAGACTGGGAGGGGCAGGAGACCCAGTACTTC
TRBV13	.	TRBJ1-1	.	CASSPYGGENTEAFF	TGTGCCAGCAGCCCCTATGGGGGAGAGAACACTGAAGCTTTCTTT
TRBV7-6	.	TRBJ2-7	.	CASSLLGGGEQYF	TGTGCCAGCAGCTTATTAGGGGGAGGTGAGCAGTACTTC
TRBV29-1	.	TRBJ1-2	few	CSDSSGNGYTF	TGCAGCGATTCCTCGGGGAATGGCTACACCTTC
TRBV9	.	TRBJ2-3	once	CASSTGDTSTDTQYF	TGTGCCAGTTCGACCGGCGATACTAGCACAGATACGCAGTATTTT
TRBV5-4	.	TRBJ1-1	.	CASTEGTVDTEAFF	TGTGCCAGCACCGAAGGGACGGTGGACACTGAAGCTTTCTTT